A selection of T cell receptor beta chains follows, all from one sample in a study of T cells in Graves' hyperthyroidism and ophthalmopathy. One entry per CDR3 protein, called by TCRdb with MiXCR from the multiplex PCR reads. The sample includes about 420,000 distinct CDR3 sequences, 15% to 17% of them seen just once. The sequenced material came from blood. These receptors came from a young woman with Graves' hyperthyroidism. The conserved cysteine and the conserved F or W are not part of the CDR3 here. Size values are once, few and many counts, or a class for expanded clones, and some rows have none.

size: many
J: TRBJ2-7
length: 12
V: TRBV9
CDR3: ASSARDGSYEQY

size: many
J: TRBJ2-3
length: 14
V: TRBV24-1
CDR3: ATSGGSALRTDTQY

size: many
J: TRBJ2-5
length: 13
V: TRBV12-3/TRBV12-4
CDR3: ASSLPGLALETQY

size: many
J: TRBJ1-2
length: 13
V: TRBV10-3
CDR3: AISESQGAYEGYT

size: NA
J: TRBJ2-5
length: 13
V: TRBV3-1
CDR3: ASSPLAGAGGTQY

size: NA
J: TRBJ2-3
length: 13
V: TRBV20-1
CDR3: SAISPGLAADTQY

size: many
J: TRBJ2-5
length: 9
V: TRBV11-2
CDR3: ASSSEGTQY

size: many
J: TRBJ1-2
length: 12
V: TRBV7-2
CDR3: ASSSLLTGGGYT

size: NA
J: TRBJ1-2
length: 14
V: TRBV2
CDR3: ASSAGTDTLYYGYT

size: many
J: TRBJ2-7
length: 12
V: TRBV27
CDR3: ASGKQGVINEQY

size: many
J: TRBJ2-4
length: 11
V: TRBV29-1
CDR3: SVDLYRGNIQY

size: NA
J: TRBJ1-5
length: 12
V: TRBV2
CDR3: ASSNVGGNQPQH

size: many
J: TRBJ1-2
length: 13
V: TRBV20-1
CDR3: SARGVGQGNYGYT

size: many
J: TRBJ1-2
length: 12
V: TRBV11-2
CDR3: ASSLDVFNYGYT

size: many
J: TRBJ2-2
length: 12
V: TRBV11-2
CDR3: ASTGGANTGELF

size: NA
J: TRBJ2-1
length: 15
V: TRBV11-3
CDR3: ASSLVLAGEPYNEQF

size: NA
J: TRBJ2-7
length: 15
V: TRBV11-2
CDR3: ASSLLRGSGILGEQY

size: many
J: TRBJ2-5
length: 12
V: TRBV20-1
CDR3: SARGGGQEETQY

size: many
J: TRBJ2-3
length: 10
V: TRBV28
CDR3: ASRGGGDTQY

size: few
J: TRBJ2-5
length: 16
V: TRBV27
CDR3: ASSLRPGAAGEMETQY

size: NA
J: TRBJ1-5
length: 15
V: TRBV12-3/TRBV12-4
CDR3: ASSRDRGGGSNQPQH

size: NA
J: TRBJ1-1
length: 17
V: TRBV28
CDR3: ASRQGLGFGRGASTEAF

size: many
J: TRBJ2-5
length: 12
V: TRBV20-1
CDR3: SARDSSGLETQY

size: many
J: TRBJ2-1
length: 13
V: TRBV7-9
CDR3: ASSFPSGAYNEQF

size: many
J: TRBJ1-5
length: 14
V: TRBV19
CDR3: ASSPSVRGWVQPQH

size: many
J: TRBJ2-3
length: 14
V: TRBV4-1
CDR3: ASSQDAGGSTDTQY

size: many
J: TRBJ2-2
length: 12
V: TRBV7-9
CDR3: ASVPRADTGELF

size: NA
J: TRBJ1-1
length: 16
V: TRBV24-1
CDR3: ATSDSSGTQGENTEDF

size: NA
J: TRBJ1-5
length: 12
V: TRBV12-3/TRBV12-4
CDR3: ASSWGGINQPQH

size: NA
J: TRBJ2-7
length: 12
V: TRBV28
CDR3: ASSPLGNFGEQY

size: many
J: TRBJ2-3
length: 13
V: TRBV2
CDR3: ASSEAASVTDTQY

size: many
J: TRBJ1-2
length: 15
V: TRBV2
CDR3: ASSEALPGQGKDGYT

size: NA
J: TRBJ1-1
length: 12
V: TRBV2
CDR3: ASIIQGWPSEAF

size: once
J: TRBJ2-2
length: 21
V: TRBV5-8
CDR3: ASSPRLWGHVFSGGPPTGELF

size: many
J: TRBJ2-2
length: 16
V: TRBV12-5
CDR3: ASGLPQVGLAGTGELF

size: few
J: TRBJ1-2
length: 12
V: TRBV30
CDR3: AWSVGQGIDGYT

size: many
J: TRBJ1-2
length: 11
V: TRBV28
CDR3: ASSPPGWDGYT

size: many
J: TRBJ1-4
length: 11
V: TRBV3-1
CDR3: ASSQGRDEKLF